The sequence of this TCR beta chain was determined in a study of PD-L1 blockade in urothelial cancer. On the study more broadly: At 6 weeks and at 3 weeks (second dose) after treatment start, blood was analyzed. A median of roughly 150,000 T cells was found in the blood samples.

Clones were sequenced by immunoSEQ multiplex PCR, and TCRdb holds only the in-frame ones, with some missing. The data contain about 55,000 clones, roughly 75% of them singletons. The CDR3 spans 18 residues. CDR1 is LGHNA and CDR2 is YSLEER in the germline V gene. Trimming took 4 bases from V and 0 from J, leaving 16 bases between them. The time point here: pretreatment peripheral blood. This sequence originates from a man in his sixties or seventies with urothelial cancer. The material sequenced was PBMCs, taken around atezolizumab (anti-PD-L1) treatment. V and J are TRBV4-3 and TRBJ2-6, with D perhaps TRBD2 (6 bases). The CDR3 sequence is CASSPHHGTSSGANVLTF. CDR3 sequence (DNA): TGCGCCAGCAGCCCCCACCACGGGACTTCCTCTGGGGCCAACGTCCTGACTTTC.